This TCR beta chain was sequenced during a study of regulatory T cells in long-lasting Graves disease. Study details: Newly diagnosed Graves' patients had taken antithyroid drugs under 3 months. Study outcomes and limitations: With persistent disease, TRBV28, TRBJ1-2 and TRBJ2-5 were the favored segments.

From germline, CDR1 is SNHLY and CDR2 FYNNEI. V shed 3 bases and J 2 bases; nucleotides not matched to a gene: 2. The CDR3 sequence is 15 residues long. Time point defined: newly diagnosed GD, antithyroid drugs for less than 3 months. Preparation of the TCR library used RNA extracted from PBMCs. Those enrolled as patients came out of an endocrinology department in Xi'an, China. This clonotype was recorded once. Its antigen is as yet unknown. Library construction for TCR beta used iRepertoire HTBI primers and Arm-PCR of CDR3 regions. MiXCR was run by TCRdb on the multiplex PCR reads, yielding one entry per CDR3 protein. The table records a few hundred thousand distinct CDR3 sequences, approximately 13% of them present only once. These data also formed part of another study, on T cells in Graves' hyperthyroidism and ophthalmopathy. That work contributes: On the basis of clinical symptoms, serum thyroxine and TRAb, thyroid ultrasound and orbital computed tomography, diagnoses were made.

V gene TRBV2 combines with J gene TRBJ2-4, with 9 nucleotides matching TRBD2. The sequencing here drew on peripheral blood mononuclear cells (PBMCs), taken at new diagnosis, from a patient treated with antithyroid drugs. The sequence was collected from a man aged 30-40 years with Graves disease. In nucleotides, the CDR3 is TGTGCCAGCAGTGAGACTAGCGGATCCAAAAACATTCAGTACTTC. This encodes CASSETSGSKNIQYF.